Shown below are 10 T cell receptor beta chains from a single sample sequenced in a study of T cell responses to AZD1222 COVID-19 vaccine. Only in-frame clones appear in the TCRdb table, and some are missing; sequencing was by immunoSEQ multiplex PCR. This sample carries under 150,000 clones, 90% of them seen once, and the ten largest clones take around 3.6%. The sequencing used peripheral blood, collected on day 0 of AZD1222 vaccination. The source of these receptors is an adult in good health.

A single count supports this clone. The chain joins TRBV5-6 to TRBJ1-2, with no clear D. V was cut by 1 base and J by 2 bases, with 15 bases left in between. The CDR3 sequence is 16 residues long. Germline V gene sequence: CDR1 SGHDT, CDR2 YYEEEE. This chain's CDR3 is CASSLNSGVPNYGYTF. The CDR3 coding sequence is TGTGCCAGCAGCTTGAATTCTGGGGTCCCAAACTATGGCTACACCTTC.

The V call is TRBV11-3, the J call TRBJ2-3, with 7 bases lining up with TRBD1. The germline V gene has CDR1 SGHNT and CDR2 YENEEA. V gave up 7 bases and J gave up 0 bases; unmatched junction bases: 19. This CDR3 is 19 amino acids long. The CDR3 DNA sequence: TGTGCCAGCACAAGTAGGGGACAGCACCATTATTCTAGCACAGATACGCAGTATTTT. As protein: CASTSRGQHHYSSTDTQYF. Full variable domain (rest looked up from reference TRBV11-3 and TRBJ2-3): EAGVVQSPRYKIIEKKQPVAFWCNPISGHNTLYWYLQNLGQGPELLIRYENEEAVDDSQLPKDRFSAERLKGVDSTLKIQPAELGDSAVYLCASTSRGQHHYSSTDTQYFGPGTRLTVL.

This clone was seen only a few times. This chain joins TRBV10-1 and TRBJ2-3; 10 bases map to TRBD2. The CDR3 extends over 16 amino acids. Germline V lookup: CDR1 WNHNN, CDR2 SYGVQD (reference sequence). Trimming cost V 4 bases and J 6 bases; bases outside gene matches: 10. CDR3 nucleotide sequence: TGCGCCAGCAGTGTCGCTAGCGGGAGTTGTAGGGATACGCAGTATTTT. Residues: CASSVASGSCRDTQYF.

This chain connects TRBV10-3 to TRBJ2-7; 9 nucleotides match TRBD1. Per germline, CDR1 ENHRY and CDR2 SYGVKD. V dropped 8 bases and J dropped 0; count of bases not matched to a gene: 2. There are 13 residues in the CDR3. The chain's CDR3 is CAIGTGTSYEQYF. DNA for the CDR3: TGTGCCATCGGGACAGGGACCTCCTACGAGCAGTACTTC.

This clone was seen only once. Here the CDR3 reads CASSVGGGNQPQHF. CDR3 bases: TGTGCCAGCAGCGTAGGGGGCGGCAATCAGCCCCAGCATTTT. The gene calls are TRBV7-9 and TRBJ1-5, with 7 bases aligning to TRBD1. After removal of 5 bases from V and 2 bases from J, the junction contained 3 bases not matched to a gene. Germline assignment: CDR1 SEHNR and CDR2 FQNEAQ (reference sequence). This CDR3 is built from 14 residues.

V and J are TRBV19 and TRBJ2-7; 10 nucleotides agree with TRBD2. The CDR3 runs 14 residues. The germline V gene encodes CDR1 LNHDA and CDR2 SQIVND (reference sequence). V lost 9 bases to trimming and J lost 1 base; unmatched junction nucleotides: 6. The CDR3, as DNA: TGTGCCAGCGGTACTAGCGGGGATTCCTACGAGCAGTACTTC. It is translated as CASGTSGDSYEQYF.

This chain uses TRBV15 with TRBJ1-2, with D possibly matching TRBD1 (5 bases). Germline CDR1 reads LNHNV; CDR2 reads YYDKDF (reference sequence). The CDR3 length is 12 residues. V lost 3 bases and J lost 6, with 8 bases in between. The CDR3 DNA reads TGTGCCACCAGCAGGGGGCGGAATGGCTACACCTTC. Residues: CATSRGRNGYTF.

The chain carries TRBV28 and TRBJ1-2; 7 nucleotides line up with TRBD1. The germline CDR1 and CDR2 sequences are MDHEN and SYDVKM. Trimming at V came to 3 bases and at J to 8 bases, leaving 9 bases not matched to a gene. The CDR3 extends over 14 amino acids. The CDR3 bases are TGTGCCAGCAGTTTGCCCCAGGGGGAGAAGGGCTACACCTTC. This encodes CASSLPQGEKGYTF.

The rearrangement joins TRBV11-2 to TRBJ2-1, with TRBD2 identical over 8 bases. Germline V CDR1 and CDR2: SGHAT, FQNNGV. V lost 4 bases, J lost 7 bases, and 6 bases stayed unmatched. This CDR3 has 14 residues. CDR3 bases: TGTGCCAGCAGCTCGCGACTAGCGAGAAATGAGCAGTTCTTC. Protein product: CASSSRLARNEQFF.

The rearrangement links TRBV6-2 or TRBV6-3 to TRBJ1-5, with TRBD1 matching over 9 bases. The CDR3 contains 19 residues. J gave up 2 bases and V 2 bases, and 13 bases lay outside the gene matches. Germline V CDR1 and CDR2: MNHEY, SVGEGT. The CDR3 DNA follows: TGTGCCAGCAGTTACCGCCCCTGGTGGGGACAGGGTGGCAATCAGCCCCAGCATTTT. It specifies CASSYRPWWGQGGNQPQHF.